These 23 T cell receptor beta chains were all obtained from the same sample, sequenced in a study of T cells in Graves' hyperthyroidism and ophthalmopathy (dated by TCRdb to between 2019 and 2020). The protocol used for the library was multiplex PCR. TCRdb names Illumina HiSeq 2000 as the instrument used. TCR beta CDR3 regions were amplified from RNA transcripts. The TCR CDR3 was subjected to a first round of RT-PCR using the HTBI primer set and the Qiagen OneStep RT-PCR kit. The raw public data were reprocessed by TCRdb itself: fastp quality trimming at Q25, MiXCR clonotype calling, in-frame beta chains only. Here each entry gathers all rows of one CDR3 protein and keeps the most common genes and DNA. The sample table contains fewer than 600,000 distinct CDR3 sequences; only one count was recorded for 12% to 15% of them. The ten top clones hold 14% of the sample. Sequenced material: blood. Receptors originate from a woman aged 40-49 years with Graves' hyperthyroidism.

This clonotype came up a few times. The J gene is TRBJ1-5, the V gene TRBV6-5; 10 bases are shared with TRBD1. The CDR3 loop spans 17 amino acids. The V and J ends lost 0 bases and 6 bases, in that order; junction bases with no gene match: 8. The germline gives CDR1 MNHEY, CDR2 SVGAGI. The CDR3 protein is CASSYSIDRGPGQPQHF. Written as DNA, the CDR3 is TGTGCCAGCAGTTACTCGATCGACAGGGGGCCCGGTCAGCCCCAGCATTTT.

On this clonotype: This may be a read error, as it is one base from a much larger clone. V is TRBV11-2 and J is TRBJ2-2; D gene uncertain. The germline V gene has CDR1 SGHAT and CDR2 FQNNGV. Trimming removed 2 bases from V and 5 bases from J, with 12 bases in between. The CDR3 spans 15 residues. The CDR3 DNA follows: TGTGCCAGCAGCTTATGGGGTACCGGGACCGGGGAGCTGTTTTTT. It yields the protein CASSLWGTGTGELFF.

With regard to this clonotype: A much bigger clone sits one base away, suggesting this may be a read error. J is TRBJ1-5 and V is TRBV2; 9 nucleotides line up with TRBD1. Germline V CDR1 and CDR2: SNHLY, FYNNEI. There are 14 residues in the CDR3. The CDR3 DNA reads TGTGCCAGCATGGACAGGGGAAGCAATCAGCCCCGGCATTTT. It is translated as CASMDRGSNQPRHF.

The chain recombines TRBV27 with TRBJ2-7, with D tentatively TRBD2 (6 bases). Looked up from germline, CDR1 is MNHEY and CDR2 is SMNVEV (reference sequence). The CDR3 is made up of 13 amino acids. V dropped 9 bases and J dropped 0 bases, with 12 bases sitting between them. Here the CDR3 DNA reads TGTGCCAGTCGTTGGAGGGACTCCTACGAGCAGTACTTC. This translates into CASRWRDSYEQYF.

V gene TRBV11-1 combines with J gene TRBJ2-2, with TRBD2 matching over 8 bases. CDR1 SGHAT and CDR2 FQDESV come from the germline V gene (reference sequence). V shed 2 bases and J 4 bases; nucleotides not matched to a gene: 6. The CDR3 totals 16 residues. The DNA for the CDR3 is TGTGCCAGCAGCTTAATGCTAGCGGGCCTCACCGGGGAGCTGTTTTTT. Its protein product is CASSLMLAGLTGELFF.

At least ten counts were recorded for this clonotype. The genes are TRBV18 and TRBJ1-5, with TRBD1 as a possible D gene (6 bases). The germline V gene encodes CDR1 KGHSH and CDR2 LQKENI. V lost 1 base to trimming and J lost 5 bases, with 9 bases between them. CDR3 size: 14 residues. The CDR3 region is CASSPLHRDQPQHF. DNA of the CDR3: TGTGCCAGCTCACCACTGCACAGGGATCAGCCCCAGCATTTT. The entire variable domain, with the rest obtained from reference TRBV18 and TRBJ1-5, is as follows: NAGVMQNPRHLVRRRGQEARLRCSPMKGHSHVYWYRQLPEEGLKFMVYLQKENIIDESGMPKERFSAEFPKEGPSILRIQQVVRGDSAAYFCASSPLHRDQPQHFGDGTRLSIL.

This clonotype showed up many times. This sequence joins TRBV6-5 and TRBJ1-1; tentatively, D is TRBD1 (6 bases). Germline V gives CDR1 MNHEY, CDR2 SVGAGI. Trimming removed 0 bases from V and 0 bases from J, with 8 bases in between. The CDR3 spans 15 residues. CDR3 coding DNA: TGTGCCAGCAGTTACTCTAGGGGGGTGAACACTGAAGCTTTCTTT. The encoded protein is CASSYSRGVNTEAFF.

This clonotype has only a few counts. The rearrangement joins TRBV7-9 to TRBJ1-2; 7 positions agree with TRBD1. With V trimmed by 0 bases and J by 7 bases, 5 bases remained unmatched. Germline CDR1 and CDR2: SEHNR and FQNEAQ (reference sequence). The CDR3 is 14 amino acids. CDR3 DNA sequence: TGTGCCAGCAGCTTAGCTGGGACAGCGCTTGGCTACACCTTC. Its protein is CASSLAGTALGYTF.

This clonotype came up many times. The CDR3, as DNA: TGCAGCGGAGAAGGGCTAGCGGATAACATTCAGTACTTC. Protein product: CSGEGLADNIQYF. The J gene is TRBJ2-4, the V gene TRBV29-1; 7 bases are shared with TRBD2. V dropped 7 bases and J dropped 7; count of bases not matched to a gene: 10. The CDR3 totals 13 residues. Germline CDR1 and CDR2: SQVTM and ANQGSEA.

This clonotype was detected only a few times. This rearrangement joins TRBV20-1 to TRBJ2-2, with D unresolved. Deletions cut 3 bases from V and 0 bases from J, with 11 bases between. The CDR3 spans 15 residues. The germline gives CDR1 DFQATT, CDR2 SNEGSKA (reference sequence). The CDR3 loop is CSARATATNTGELFF. The DNA of the CDR3 is TGCAGTGCTAGGGCTACGGCTACGAACACCGGGGAGCTGTTTTTT.

The chain is built from TRBV19 and TRBJ2-2; the D is unclear. CDR1 is LNHDA, CDR2 SQIVND, per germline (reference sequence). The CDR3 totals 15 residues. The CDR3 DNA reads as TGTGTCAGCGAGGCGGCGGTGTCGAACACCGGGGAGCTGTTTTTT. It encodes CVSEAAVSNTGELFF.

This clonotype was detected ten times or more. J is TRBJ1-2 and V is TRBV7-3; no definite D call. Germline V gene lookup returns CDR1 SGHTA and CDR2 FQGTGA. Trimming removed 3 bases from V and 7 bases from J, with 12 bases in between. The CDR3 totals 13 residues. Here the CDR3 reads CASSFNGGSGYTF. The CDR3 nucleotides are TGTGCCAGCAGCTTTAACGGCGGGAGTGGCTACACCTTC.

This clonotype was observed at least ten times. This sequence joins TRBV28 and TRBJ2-4; TRBD2 might be the D (6 bases). Trimming cost V 8 bases and J 0 bases, with 17 bases left between them. This CDR3 is built from 16 residues. Germline V gene sequence: CDR1 MDHEN, CDR2 SYDVKM. CDR3 DNA sequence: TGTGCCAGCTCCACTGGGGCGGGGCTAGCCAAAAACATTCAGTACTTC. This translates into CASSTGAGLAKNIQYF.

This clonotype has a count of ten or more. This chain uses TRBV28 with TRBJ2-7, with 10 positions matching TRBD1. Germline V gene data show CDR1 as MDHEN and CDR2 as SYDVKM. V gave up 6 bases and J gave up 4 bases; unmatched junction bases: 6. This CDR3 has 14 residues. The CDR3 nucleotides read TGTGCCAGCAGCTCCGGGACAGGGGAGTACGAGCAGTACTTC. Residues: CASSSGTGEYEQYF.

Many counts were recorded for this clonotype. CDR3 residues: CASSLAVRGDAEAFF. The CDR3 coding sequence is TGTGCCAGCAGTTTAGCGGTCAGGGGAGATGCTGAAGCTTTCTTT. The chain has TRBV28 and TRBJ1-1, with a possible D match to TRBD1 (6 bases). CDR1 is MDHEN, CDR2 SYDVKM, per germline. The CDR3 extends over 15 amino acids. V lost 2 bases to trimming and J lost 6 bases, with 16 bases between them.

This clonotype was counted at least ten times. V and J are TRBV29-1 and TRBJ1-1, with D unresolved. V lost 0 bases and J 7 bases, leaving 9 bases between the germline ends. CDR3 size: 12 residues. The germline CDR1 and CDR2 sequences are SQVTM and ANQGSEA. The CDR3, as DNA: TGCAGCGTTGAAGACGCCGGGAATGAAGCTTTCTTT. Amino acids: CSVEDAGNEAFF. Supplemented by reference TRBV29-1 and TRBJ1-1, the full variable domain reads SAVISQKPSRDICQRGTSLTIQCQVDSQVTMMFWYRQQPGQSLTLIATANQGSEATYESGFVIDKFPISRPNLTFSTLTVSNMSPEDSSIYLCSVEDAGNEAFFGQGTRLTVV.

V gene TRBV14 combines with J gene TRBJ1-1; D gene ambiguous. Germline loops: CDR1 SGHDN, CDR2 FVKESK. The ends were cut back, 4 bases at V and 6 bases at J, with 27 bases in the middle. The CDR3 sequence is 18 residues long. This CDR3 is CASSPVVEVSGGFPEAFF. The CDR3 region has the DNA TGTGCCAGCAGCCCGGTTGTCGAGGTGTCAGGCGGGTTCCCTGAAGCTTTCTTT.

This clonotype was found many times. The V and J genes are TRBV20-1 and TRBJ2-7; D gene unclear. Between the trimmed V and J ends, which lost 6 bases and 3 bases, there was a span of 9 bases. From germline, CDR1 is DFQATT and CDR2 SNEGSKA (reference sequence). This CDR3 region has 11 residues. This CDR3 is CSASVLYEQYF. CDR3 in DNA: TGCAGTGCCTCCGTTCTCTACGAGCAGTACTTC.

This clonotype was found many times. V gene TRBV15 combines with J gene TRBJ2-2, with D perhaps matching TRBD2 (5 bases). V was cut by 0 bases and J by 0 bases, with 14 bases left in between. The length of the CDR3 is 18 residues. Germline lookup yields CDR1 LNHNV and CDR2 YYDKDF (reference sequence). The CDR3 region has the DNA TGTGCCACCAGCAGAGATGAGTCGGTAGCGTCGAACACCGGGGAGCTGTTTTTT. Its protein is CATSRDESVASNTGELFF.

Ten or more counts support this clonotype. The rearrangement joins TRBV20-1 to TRBJ2-7; possible D gene TRBD2, 6 bases. This CDR3 contains 15 residues. Germline values: CDR1 DFQATT, CDR2 SNEGSKA (reference sequence). Deletions cut 6 bases from V and 2 bases from J, with 20 bases between. CDR3 region: CSAHPLVAEAYEQYF. The CDR3, as DNA: TGCAGTGCCCACCCCCTAGTAGCGGAGGCCTACGAGCAGTACTTC.

At least ten counts were recorded for this clonotype. The chain carries TRBV5-1 and TRBJ2-5; D may correspond to TRBD1 or TRBD2 (6 bases each). Germline-derived CDR1 and CDR2 are SGHRS and YFSETQ. Trimming took off 0 bases at V and 2 bases at J, with 14 bases between the two ends. The CDR3 consists of 16 residues. CDR3 region: CASSLAGGRIQETQYF. CDR3 DNA sequence: TGCGCCAGCAGCTTGGCTGGGGGGCGGATACAAGAGACCCAGTACTTC.

The genes are TRBV2 and TRBJ2-7; tentative D call: TRBD2 (5 bases). Germline loops: CDR1 SNHLY, CDR2 FYNNEI. With 11 bases removed from V and 1 base from J, the gap between germline ends came to 18 bases. The CDR3 runs to 14 residues. CDR3: CAQRPLPLSYEQYF. The DNA for the CDR3 is TGTGCCCAGCGGCCGCTTCCATTATCCTACGAGCAGTACTTC.

This clonotype was seen repeatedly, ten times or more. V gene TRBV20-1 combines with J gene TRBJ2-1; 13 bases line up with TRBD2. The CDR3 totals 14 residues. Germline CDR1 reads DFQATT; CDR2 reads SNEGSKA (reference sequence). Losses at the gene ends were 6 bases for V and 3 bases for J; bases not matched to a gene: 2. The CDR3 DNA reads TGCAGTGCCAGACTAGCGGGAGGCTACAATGAGCAGTTCTTC. Amino acid sequence: CSARLAGGYNEQFF.